Below are 29 T cell receptor beta chains sequenced from a single sample in a study of CD8 T cells in Susac syndrome. Reverse transcription of roughly 0.5 to 1 ug RNA was carried out with random hexamers. Each CDR3 protein is one row after TCRdb ran MiXCR on the immunoSEQ multiplex PCR reads. The sample carries under 300,000 distinct CDR3 sequences, approximately 95% recorded once. The specimen sequenced was CD4+ T cells from PBMCs. These receptors were obtained from a human donor with Susac syndrome.

The rearrangement uses TRBV13 and TRBJ2-2; D is ambiguous. This CDR3 has 13 residues. V was clipped by 2 bases and J by 6 bases, with 7 bases between them. CDR1 is PRHDT, CDR2 FYEKMQ, per germline (reference sequence). As DNA, the CDR3 is TGTGCCAGCAGCTTAACGGCTCCCGGGGAGCTGTTTTTT. The encoded protein is CASSLTAPGELFF. The variable domain in full, with the rest retrieved from reference TRBV13 and TRBJ2-2, is AAGVIQSPRHLIKEKRETATLKCYPIPRHDTVYWYQQGPGQDPQFLISFYEKMQSDKGSIPDRFSAQQFSDYHSELNMSSLELGDSALYFCASSLTAPGELFFGEGSRLTVL.

The chain has TRBV29-1 and TRBJ1-1, with a possible D match to TRBD1 (5 bases). The length of the CDR3 is 13 residues. Trimming stripped 3 bases from V and 0 bases from J, with 8 bases between. Per germline, CDR1 SQVTM and CDR2 ANQGSEA. This CDR3 is CSVEGQMNTEAFF. CDR3 coding DNA: TGCAGCGTTGAGGGGCAGATGAACACTGAAGCTTTCTTT. The whole variable domain, filled in from reference TRBV29-1 and TRBJ1-1, reads SAVISQKPSRDICQRGTSLTIQCQVDSQVTMMFWYRQQPGQSLTLIATANQGSEATYESGFVIDKFPISRPNLTFSTLTVSNMSPEDSSIYLCSVEGQMNTEAFFGQGTRLTVV.

V is TRBV23-1 and J is TRBJ1-1, with TRBD1 as a possible D gene (5 bases). TRBV23-1 is marked as an open reading frame, function uncertain. This CDR3 comprises 16 residues. The ends were cut back, 4 bases at V and 0 bases at J, with 15 bases in the middle. CDR3 residues: CASSRRTGRMNTEAFF. The CDR3, as DNA: TGCGCCAGCAGTCGCCGGACGGGGCGCATGAACACTGAAGCTTTCTTT.

The rearrangement joins TRBV12-3 or TRBV12-4 to TRBJ2-1, with no clear D. V was pared by 6 bases and J by 5 bases, with 8 bases between. This CDR3 comprises 12 residues. The CDR3 is CASSPDHNEQFF. The CDR3 nucleotides read TGTGCCAGCAGCCCCGACCACAATGAGCAGTTCTTC.

V gene TRBV20-1 combines with J gene TRBJ2-7, with 7 bases fitting TRBD1. Trimming cost V 5 bases and J 3 bases; bases outside gene matches: 7. CDR3 length: 13 amino acids. The germline CDR1 and CDR2 sequences are DFQATT and SNEGSKA (reference sequence). The CDR3 sequence is CSAGTATHYEQYF. The CDR3 DNA is TGCAGTGCTGGGACAGCAACTCACTACGAGCAGTACTTC.

This CDR3 is CSASDNEQFF. CDR3 DNA sequence: TGCAGTGCTAGTGACAATGAGCAGTTCTTC. V usage is TRBV20-1 and J usage is TRBJ2-1; no reliable D call. Germline V gene lookup returns CDR1 DFQATT and CDR2 SNEGSKA (reference sequence). Trimming took off 3 bases at V and 5 bases at J, with 2 bases between the two ends. The CDR3 runs 10 residues.

V usage is TRBV29-1 and J usage is TRBJ2-3; 9 positions match TRBD2. Germline-derived CDR1 and CDR2 are SQVTM and ANQGSEA. CDR3 length: 15 residues. The V segment lost 7 bases and the J segment 0 bases; nucleotides outside the gene matches: 8. CDR3 sequence reads: CSARGLASSTDTQYF. DNA for the CDR3: TGCAGCGCCCGAGGACTAGCGTCTAGCACAGATACGCAGTATTTT.

The sample holds one count of this clonotype. V and J are TRBV20-1 and TRBJ1-2; D gene uncertain. The length of the CDR3 is 14 residues. CDR1 is DFQATT and CDR2 is SNEGSKA in the germline V gene (reference sequence). V lost 2 bases and J 5 bases, leaving 15 bases between the germline ends. DNA of the CDR3: TGCAGTGCTAGACTCCGGGCGACGGGGTATGGCTACACCTTC. Translated, it gives CSARLRATGYGYTF.

This chain connects TRBV10-3 to TRBJ2-1; D uncertain. The V gene lost 2 bases and the J gene lost 9 bases, with 8 bases spanning the gap. The CDR3 runs 12 residues. Germline assignment: CDR1 ENHRY and CDR2 SYGVKD. CDR3 sequence: CAISEKVGEQFF. DNA of the CDR3: TGTGCCATCAGTGAGAAAGTGGGTGAGCAGTTCTTC.

The CDR3 bases are TGTGCCTGGAGTAGCGACGGGGATTACGAGCAGTACTTC. Amino acid sequence: CAWSSDGDYEQYF. This chain joins TRBV30 and TRBJ2-7, with D maybe TRBD2 (5 bases). Trimming removed 2 bases from V and 4 bases from J, with 12 bases in between. The CDR3 is 13 amino acids. Per germline, CDR1 GTSNPN and CDR2 SVGIG (reference sequence).

The chain recombines TRBV29-1 with TRBJ1-2; no clear D gene. Germline CDR1 SQVTM, CDR2 ANQGSEA. Trimming removed 5 bases from V and 5 bases from J, with 12 bases in between. The CDR3 sequence is 12 residues long. The CDR3 bases are TGCAGCGTTAAGAGGCTGTCATATGGCTACACCTTC. It codes for CSVKRLSYGYTF.

A single count supports this clonotype. This chain links TRBV29-1 with TRBJ2-4; D may be TRBD1 (5 bases). This CDR3 has 12 residues. The germline V and J ends were trimmed by 4 bases and 6 bases, with 10 bases remaining between them. Germline CDR1 reads SQVTM; CDR2 reads ANQGSEA. CDR3 loop: CSVVGARNIQYF. CDR3 coding DNA: TGCAGCGTTGTAGGGGCGAGAAACATTCAGTACTTC.

The chain joins TRBV30 to TRBJ2-7, with D perhaps matching TRBD1 (8 bases). The V gene's germline CDR1 is GTSNPN and CDR2 SVGIG (reference sequence). CDR3 length: 15 amino acids. Trimming shortened V by 4 bases and J by 2 bases, and 18 bases separated the two germline ends. The CDR3 reads CAWNRGGEIPYEQYF. CDR3 sequence (DNA): TGTGCCTGGAACAGGGGGGGTGAGATTCCCTACGAGCAGTACTTC.

This clonotype was seen only once. The V gene is TRBV29-1, the J gene TRBJ2-1; possibly TRBD1 for D (5 bases). CDR1 is SQVTM, CDR2 ANQGSEA, per germline. The CDR3 covers 12 residues. The V gene lost 7 bases and the J gene lost 8 bases, with 15 bases spanning the gap. The CDR3 nucleotides read TGCAGCGGCGGATGGACAATCCATGAGCAGTTCTTC. Translation: CSGGWTIHEQFF.

CDR3: CASSQEGSSYNEQFF. The CDR3 DNA follows: TGTGCCAGCAGCCAAGAGGGTAGCTCCTACAATGAGCAGTTCTTC. The rearrangement joins TRBV3-1 to TRBJ2-1; D is undetermined. Between the trimmed V and J ends, which lost 0 bases and 0 bases, there was a span of 6 bases. CDR1 and CDR2 (germline): LGHDT, YNNKEL (reference sequence). This CDR3 is built from 15 residues.

This chain uses TRBV29-1 with TRBJ2-3, with D perhaps TRBD2 (6 bases). CDR3 length: 12 residues. Germline CDR1 reads SQVTM; CDR2 reads ANQGSEA. Trimming left V 8 bases short and J 1 base short, with 10 bases between. The CDR3 DNA reads as TGCAGCACGCGGGACGGCACAGATACGCAGTATTTT. It translates to CSTRDGTDTQYF.

This clonotype came up once. V and J are TRBV25-1 and TRBJ2-3; D may be TRBD2 (5 bases). V was shortened by 4 bases and J by 2 bases, with 13 bases between the two germline ends. Germline loops: CDR1 MGHDK, CDR2 SYGVNS. The CDR3 is made up of 15 amino acids. CDR3 sequence reads: CASSVTTRSTDTQYF. CDR3 nucleotides: TGTGCCAGCAGTGTGACTACCAGGTCCACAGATACGCAGTATTTT.

This clonotype was seen a handful of times. This chain joins TRBV29-1 and TRBJ1-5; D remains ambiguous. This CDR3 has 12 residues. Trimming left V 4 bases short and J 7 bases short, with 11 bases between. Germline V lookup: CDR1 SQVTM, CDR2 ANQGSEA. CDR3 sequence: CSVGEVGQPQHF. The CDR3 DNA follows: TGCAGCGTTGGGGAGGTCGGACAGCCCCAGCATTTT.

The rearrangement uses TRBV28 and TRBJ1-1; D gene unclear. The CDR3 totals 12 residues. The V gene lost 2 bases and the J gene lost 10 bases, with 11 bases spanning the gap. CDR1 MDHEN and CDR2 SYDVKM come from the germline V gene. CDR3 coding DNA: TGTGCCAGCAGTTTAGTGGCGAGGTCAGCTTTCTTT. Amino acids: CASSLVARSAFF.

This clonotype showed up just once. The chain combines TRBV29-1 with TRBJ2-1; D is uncertain. In germline, CDR1 is SQVTM, CDR2 ANQGSEA. V lost 2 bases to trimming and J lost 6 bases, with 11 bases between them. CDR3 size: 13 residues. The chain's CDR3 is CSVERPVLNEQFF. Here the CDR3 DNA reads TGCAGCGTTGAAAGGCCCGTACTCAATGAGCAGTTCTTC.

The chain joins TRBV24-1 to TRBJ2-5; D gene unclear. This CDR3 region has 14 residues. Deletions cut 2 bases from V and 3 bases from J, with 9 bases between. From germline, CDR1 is KGHDR and CDR2 SFDVKD. The chain's CDR3 is CATSDSGWEETQYF. The CDR3 DNA sequence: TGTGCCACCAGTGATTCGGGCTGGGAAGAGACCCAGTACTTC.

The V gene is TRBV25-1, the J gene TRBJ2-1, with D hard to call. Germline-derived CDR1 and CDR2 are MGHDK and SYGVNS. V was pared by 3 bases and J by 1 base, with 13 bases between. This CDR3 is 16 amino acids long. This chain's CDR3 is CASSDRRGSSYNEQFF. The CDR3, as DNA: TGTGCCAGCAGTGACCGCCGTGGGTCATCCTACAATGAGCAGTTCTTC.

This clonotype was seen once. The V call is TRBV10-3, the J call TRBJ2-7; no firm D call. The germline CDR1 and CDR2 sequences are ENHRY and SYGVKD. This CDR3 has 11 amino acids. V lost 3 bases and J lost 3, with 3 bases in between. The CDR3 DNA reads as TGTGCCATCAGTGACAGCTACGAGCAGTACTTC. Translating gives CAISDSYEQYF.

This chain uses TRBV7-9 with TRBJ1-2; D not certain. Trimming shortened V by 4 bases and J by 4 bases, and 10 bases separated the two germline ends. Germline-derived CDR1 and CDR2 are SEHNR and FQNEAQ (reference sequence). CDR3 length: 13 amino acids. The CDR3 region has the DNA TGTGCCAGCAGCTCCGGGGTGGCCTATGGCTACACCTTC. Its protein is CASSSGVAYGYTF.

The V gene is TRBV29-1, the J gene TRBJ1-5; D perhaps matches TRBD1 (5 bases). Deletions cut 5 bases from V and 2 bases from J, with 16 bases between. This CDR3 has 15 residues. Germline V CDR1 and CDR2: SQVTM, ANQGSEA. The CDR3 loop reads CSVSSPGPGNQPQHF. The DNA for the CDR3 is TGCAGCGTTTCATCTCCGGGACCTGGCAATCAGCCCCAGCATTTT. Supplemented by reference TRBV29-1 and TRBJ1-5, the full variable domain reads SAVISQKPSRDICQRGTSLTIQCQVDSQVTMMFWYRQQPGQSLTLIATANQGSEATYESGFVIDKFPISRPNLTFSTLTVSNMSPEDSSIYLCSVSSPGPGNQPQHFGDGTRLSIL.

The chain has TRBV11-2 and TRBJ2-3, with 8 bases lining up with TRBD1. The germline V gene has CDR1 SGHAT and CDR2 FQNNGV. The CDR3 is made up of 18 amino acids. Trimming took 1 base from V and 2 from J; bases not matched to a gene: 11. The CDR3, as DNA: TGTGCCAGCAGCTTAGGTCGGACAGGGTTCCAATTCACAGATACGCAGTATTTT. It encodes CASSLGRTGFQFTDTQYF.

J is TRBJ2-5 and V is TRBV5-1, with D possibly being TRBD1 (6 bases). Germline CDR1 and CDR2: SGHRS and YFSETQ. V lost 1 base and J lost 3, with 7 bases in between. The CDR3 loop spans 13 amino acids. The CDR3 DNA follows: TGCGCCAGCAGCTTGTACAGGGAAGAGACCCAGTACTTC. The encoded protein is CASSLYREETQYF.

The chain carries TRBV20-1 and TRBJ1-4, with D tentatively TRBD1 (5 bases). The V gene's germline CDR1 is DFQATT and CDR2 SNEGSKA (reference sequence). This CDR3 comprises 12 residues. V gave up 5 bases and J gave up 10 bases, with 14 bases separating them. CDR3: CSAGDSRAKLFF. CDR3 DNA: TGCAGTGCTGGTGACAGCCGCGCAAAACTGTTTTTT.

The chain recombines TRBV3-1 with TRBJ1-1; no clear D. CDR1 is LGHDT, CDR2 YNNKEL, per germline (reference sequence). This CDR3 comprises 14 residues. The V end lost 1 base, the J end lost 11 bases, and 17 bases lay between the germline ends. DNA of the CDR3: TGTGCCAGCAGCCAAGGATTGTCGGGTAGATCGGCTTTCTTT. Protein: CASSQGLSGRSAFF.